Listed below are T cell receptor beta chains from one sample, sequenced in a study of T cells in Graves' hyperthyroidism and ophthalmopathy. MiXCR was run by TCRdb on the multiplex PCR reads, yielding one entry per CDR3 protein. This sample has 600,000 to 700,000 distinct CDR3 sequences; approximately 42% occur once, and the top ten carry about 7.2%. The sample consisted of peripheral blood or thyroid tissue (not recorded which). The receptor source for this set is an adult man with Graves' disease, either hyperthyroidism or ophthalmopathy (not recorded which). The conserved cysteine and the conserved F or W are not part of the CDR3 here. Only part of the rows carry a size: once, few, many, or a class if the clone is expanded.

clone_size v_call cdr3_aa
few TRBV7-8 ASSLAGLGKETQY
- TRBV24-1 ATSSLDRVRYGYT
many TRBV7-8 ASSLRGGALSNQPQH
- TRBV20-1 SANSPGTEAF
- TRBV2 ASWTGLNGYT
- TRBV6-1 ASSPIGGVGELF
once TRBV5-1 ASSLNTGEAF
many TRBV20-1 SAFHSTGANVLT
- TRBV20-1 SARDRRDFANEKLF
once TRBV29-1 SVDDPTEPY
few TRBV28 ATVKRTASYEQY
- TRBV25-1 ASLHRAGGRQETQY
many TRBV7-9 ASSGRDTSYEQY
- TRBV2 AREQGRHGYEQY
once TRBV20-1 SAQEPTGMVVVEAF
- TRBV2 ASRNRGGAETQY
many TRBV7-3 ASSLESGGHAF
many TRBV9 ASSVASQGYEQY